These T cell receptor beta chains were read from a single sample in a study of blood T cell repertoires in COVID-19. Some clones are missing from TCRdb's copy, which holds only in-frame ones; the method was immunoSEQ multiplex PCR. The sample shows roughly 80,000 clones, 81% of them seen only once. Sequenced material: peripheral blood. The receptors here all came from an elderly man with acute or convalescent COVID-19. Each CDR3 is given with its conserved first and last residue.

V gene: TRBV12-3/TRBV12-4; J gene: TRBJ1-5; CDR3 protein: CASGYRGNQPQHF
V gene: TRBV24-1; J gene: TRBJ2-5; CDR3 protein: CATSDPTAGETQYF
V gene: TRBV5-6; J gene: TRBJ1-3; CDR3 protein: CASSWDRGSGNTIYF
V gene: TRBV7-9; J gene: TRBJ2-1; CDR3 protein: CASSPSFGTSPFF
V gene: TRBV5-6; J gene: TRBJ2-1; CDR3 protein: CASSLLVGAFTSYNEQFF
V gene: TRBV7-9; J gene: TRBJ2-1; CDR3 protein: CASSLFGSGAYNEQFF
V gene: TRBV27; J gene: TRBJ1-3; CDR3 protein: CASSALGASGNTIYF
V gene: TRBV7-2; J gene: TRBJ1-2; CDR3 protein: CASSQGQGAYGYTF
V gene: TRBV5-8; J gene: TRBJ2-1; CDR3 protein: CASSFRYNEQFF
V gene: TRBV30; J gene: TRBJ1-6; CDR3 protein: CAWEGAGVGDSPLHF
V gene: TRBV30; J gene: TRBJ1-4; CDR3 protein: CAWSEGQLGANEKLFF
V gene: TRBV2; J gene: TRBJ1-2; CDR3 protein: CASTPLDGYTF
V gene: TRBV19; J gene: TRBJ1-3; CDR3 protein: CASTRSGGGNTIYF
V gene: TRBV5-1; J gene: TRBJ2-2; CDR3 protein: CASSYNSGAGRGELFF
V gene: TRBV6-2/TRBV6-3; J gene: TRBJ2-1; CDR3 protein: CASSYSHVSNNEQFF
V gene: TRBV11-2; J gene: TRBJ2-5; CDR3 protein: CASSLDRIQTQYF
V gene: TRBV6-5; J gene: TRBJ1-1; CDR3 protein: CASSYRRGLEAFF
V gene: TRBV6-5; J gene: TRBJ1-2; CDR3 protein: CASSQQVANYGYTF
V gene: TRBV6-6; J gene: TRBJ2-1; CDR3 protein: CASRIPGLAADNEQFF
V gene: TRBV9; J gene: TRBJ2-1; CDR3 protein: CASSVGGRATYNEQFF
V gene: TRBV11-2; J gene: TRBJ1-3; CDR3 protein: CASSLARDRGRNTIYF
V gene: TRBV29-1; J gene: TRBJ2-7; CDR3 protein: CSVGWTGRASYEQYF
V gene: TRBV29-1; J gene: TRBJ2-7; CDR3 protein: CSVTRDRGSYEQYF
V gene: TRBV28; J gene: TRBJ2-6; CDR3 protein: CASSPSGTGANVLTF
V gene: TRBV2; J gene: TRBJ2-2; CDR3 protein: CASTGGQVDTGELFF
V gene: TRBV28; J gene: TRBJ2-5; CDR3 protein: CASSLVLQGAQETQYF
V gene: TRBV28; J gene: TRBJ2-7; CDR3 protein: CASSSVPYEQYF
V gene: TRBV18; J gene: TRBJ2-7; CDR3 protein: CASSGDGHSEQYF
V gene: TRBV10-3; J gene: TRBJ1-3; CDR3 protein: CAIKDSSTGNTIYF
V gene: TRBV18; J gene: TRBJ2-2; CDR3 protein: CASSTYTDNTGELFF
V gene: TRBV7-6; J gene: TRBJ1-4; CDR3 protein: CASSLADSGEKLFF
V gene: TRBV6-1; J gene: TRBJ1-2; CDR3 protein: CASSEGQRAGACTF
V gene: TRBV7-9; J gene: TRBJ2-7; CDR3 protein: CASSPLGLAASYEQYF
V gene: TRBV7-8; J gene: TRBJ1-4; CDR3 protein: CASSRFTTNEKLFF
V gene: TRBV5-5; J gene: TRBJ1-6; CDR3 protein: CASGRELFLYSPLHF
V gene: TRBV2; J gene: TRBJ2-1; CDR3 protein: CASSSGLGNEQFF
V gene: TRBV5-1; J gene: TRBJ2-7; CDR3 protein: CASSLGQQGPIEQYF